This entry describes one TCR beta chain. Its antigen is unknown. This record belongs to a study of cytomegalovirus exposure and HLA in healthy donors. Study conclusions and caveats: From TCR beta sequences, most subjects' HLA-A and HLA-B alleles were reportedly predicted accurately. Across donors, sequencing depth was assumed by presence/absence analyses to be roughly uniform. For cytomegalovirus status, the classifier reportedly gave diagnoses with high specificity and sensitivity. Later analysis demonstrated an association between a missense DCLRE1C variant and TCR beta V- and J-gene trimming.

This CDR3 region has 15 residues. Germline CDR1 is MDHEN and CDR2 is SYDVKM. The study ran its PCR with 60 Vbeta and 13 Jbeta primers. The repertoire was sequenced with immunoSEQ multiplex PCR; TCRdb's copy has only in-frame clones and lacks some. The table has about 55,000 clones, 77% seen once. Sequences were obtained from PBMCs. This TCR derives from a female donor in good health and CMV-seronegative. The chain uses TRBV28 and TRBJ2-5, with 9 bases identical to TRBD1. The J call may be mistaken, given a closer DNA end match to TRBJ2-7. The CDR3 here is CASSLGGQGNGEQYF. The CDR3 DNA reads TGTGCCAGCAGTTTAGGGGGACAGGGTAATGGCGAGCAGTACTTC.